These T cell receptor beta chains were read from a single sample in a study of cytotoxic CD8 clonotypes in ibrutinib-treated CLL. Using immunoSEQ multiplex PCR, the repertoire was profiled, and TCRdb retains in-frame clones only, with some absent. Among some 92,000 clones, roughly 80% were seen once, and the ten largest hold about 26%. The input for sequencing was PBMCs, taken after 24 months of ibrutinib treatment. These receptors were obtained from a human donor with chronic lymphocytic leukemia. CDR3s leave out the opening cysteine and the closing phenylalanine or tryptophan.

V gene,CDR3 protein
TRBV9,ASRPVEAF
TRBV4-2,ASSQEGLHNEKLF
TRBV7-3,ASSSPRDYEQY
TRBV5-1,ASSISGGTAYEQY
TRBV5-1,ASTPYGQTFDEQY
TRBV5-1,ASSYQAGAYYEQY
TRBV4-2,ASSQDRGSTEAF
TRBV9,ASSTDRGGETQY
TRBV28,ASSLWGSGSTDTQY
TRBV7-9,ASSMLPDAPNEQF
TRBV29-1,SGTTTTYEQY
TRBV2,ASRGSWGGYT
TRBV25-1,ASSRGSQEKLF
TRBV10-3,AISLTGDEQF
TRBV5-1,ASSNVVRKGQETQY
TRBV5-1,ASSLAGDTQY
TRBV28,ASSPGVRWDSNQPQH
TRBV27,ASNLRAGPGELF
TRBV19,ASSIDLYGNQPQH
TRBV6-1,ASRWETANNSPLH
TRBV5-1,ASRNPLQGNTIY